Following are 19 T cell receptor beta chains from one sample sequenced in a study of blood T cell repertoires in COVID-19. The data were produced by immunoSEQ multiplex PCR, yet TCRdb's version contains in-frame clones alone and is incomplete. The sample records 80,000 or so clones, approximately 90% being singletons. The sequencing input was peripheral blood. These receptors all stem from a human donor in a cohort sampled during active COVID-19.

The CDR3 spells CSVRSGTGAYNEQFF. As DNA, the CDR3 is TGCAGCGTTCGGAGCGGGACTGGTGCATACAATGAGCAGTTCTTC. V and J are TRBV29-1 and TRBJ2-1, with TRBD2 matching over 7 bases. V lost 5 bases and J lost 4; bases outside the gene matches: 11. Per germline, CDR1 SQVTM and CDR2 ANQGSEA. This CDR3 is 15 amino acids long.

CDR3 residues: CASSVGDRDTQFF. The CDR3 nucleotides are TGTGCCAGCAGCGTTGGGGACCGGGACACGCAGTTCTTC. V usage is TRBV9 and J usage is TRBJ2-1, with a possible D match to TRBD1 (6 bases). The ends were cut back, 2 bases at V and 12 bases at J, with 15 bases in the middle. The CDR3 runs to 13 residues. Per germline, CDR1 SGDLS and CDR2 YYNGEE. The complete variable domain, with remaining parts taken from reference TRBV9 and TRBJ2-1, reads DSGVTQTPKHLITATGQRVTLRCSPRSGDLSVYWYQQSLDQGLQFLIQYYNGEERAKGNILERFSAQQFPDLHSELNLSSLELGDSALYFCASSVGDRDTQFFGPGTRLTVL.

The chain is built from TRBV9 and TRBJ1-1; no clear D. Germline V CDR1 and CDR2: SGDLS, YYNGEE. The CDR3 runs 16 residues. The V and J ends lost 0 bases and 1 base respectively, with 13 bases between them. CDR3 in amino acids: CASSVVVPTPNTEAFF. DNA for the CDR3: TGTGCCAGCAGCGTAGTAGTCCCGACACCGAACACTGAAGCTTTCTTT.

This sequence joins TRBV2 and TRBJ1-1; unclear D gene. V was cut by 1 base and J by 5 bases, with 17 bases left in between. In germline, CDR1 is SNHLY, CDR2 FYNNEI. This CDR3 has 16 amino acids. CDR3 sequence (DNA): TGTGCCAGCAGTGAAGATCTTGAGATAATGAGTACTGAAGCTTTCTTT. Translated: CASSEDLEIMSTEAFF.

The genes are TRBV2 and TRBJ2-7, with D perhaps matching TRBD1 (6 bases). V lost 6 bases, J lost 3 bases, and 15 bases lay in between. The germline V gene has CDR1 SNHLY and CDR2 FYNNEI. The CDR3 loop spans 14 amino acids. The CDR3 DNA is TGTGCCAGCAGAACAGGGAAGGGGGACTACGAGCAGTACTTC. Translation: CASRTGKGDYEQYF.

This chain connects TRBV5-4 to TRBJ2-1; 7 bases are a match to TRBD1. This CDR3 has 15 residues. V trimming: 4 bases; J trimming: 1 base; junction bases outside the gene matches: 5. The germline V gene encodes CDR1 SGHNT and CDR2 YYREEE (reference sequence). The CDR3 sequence: CASSRDRASYNEQFF. The CDR3 DNA is TGTGCCAGCAGCCGAGACAGGGCTTCCTACAATGAGCAGTTCTTC.

V usage is TRBV5-1 and J usage is TRBJ1-1; 7 nucleotides agree with TRBD1. The V and J ends lost 4 bases and 7 bases, in that order; junction bases with no gene match: 4. Per the germline V gene, CDR1 is SGHRS and CDR2 is YFSETQ. The CDR3 has 12 amino acids. The CDR3 region is CASSPGQVEAFF. The CDR3 DNA follows: TGCGCCAGCAGCCCTGGACAGGTTGAAGCTTTCTTT.

Here the CDR3 DNA reads TGTGCCAGCAGTAGGGACAGGAACACTGAAGCTTTCTTT. This sequence encodes CASSRDRNTEAFF. The chain links TRBV6-4 to TRBJ1-1; 7 bases match TRBD1. The germline CDR1 and CDR2 sequences are MRHNA and SNTAGT. CDR3 length: 13 amino acids. V shed 5 bases, J shed 1 base, and the junction held 1 base outside the gene matches.

This clone was counted once. The chain employs TRBV27 and TRBJ1-2, with TRBD1 as a possible D gene (5 bases). CDR1 is MNHEY, CDR2 SMNVEV, per germline (reference sequence). The CDR3 totals 13 residues. V was clipped by 2 bases and J by 6 bases, with 10 bases between them. CDR3 sequence (DNA): TGTGCCAGCAGTTTAAGACAGTGGGATGGCTACACCTTC. This encodes CASSLRQWDGYTF.

The V and J genes are TRBV5-1 and TRBJ1-1, with D perhaps TRBD1 (6 bases). The germline CDR1 and CDR2 sequences are SGHRS and YFSETQ. Trimming took 7 bases from V and 7 from J, leaving 20 bases between them. This CDR3 region has 14 residues. The CDR3 nucleotides read TGCGCCAGCCGAAGTAGGACAGAGGTCAGTGAAGCTTTCTTT. This codes for CASRSRTEVSEAFF. The variable domain in full, completed from reference TRBV5-1 and TRBJ1-1, reads KAGVTQTPRYLIKTRGQQVTLSCSPISGHRSVSWYQQTPGQGLQFLFEYFSETQRNKGNFPGRFSGRQFSNSRSEMNVSTLELGDSALYLCASRSRTEVSEAFFGQGTRLTVV.

The genes are TRBV28 and TRBJ1-4; D might be TRBD1 (6 bases). Per the germline V gene, CDR1 is MDHEN and CDR2 is SYDVKM. The CDR3 runs 17 residues. The V end lost 6 bases, the J end lost 0 bases, and 17 bases lay between the germline ends. The CDR3 protein is CASRMGQLPATNEKLFF. For the CDR3, the DNA is TGTGCCAGCAGAATGGGACAATTACCTGCAACTAATGAAAAACTGTTTTTT.

This chain connects TRBV6-5 to TRBJ1-5; the D is unclear. V lost 2 bases and J 4 bases, leaving 9 bases between the germline ends. Germline assignment: CDR1 MNHEY and CDR2 SVGAGI. The CDR3 is 14 amino acids. The CDR3 nucleotides are TGTGCCAGCAGTTACGGCGCAGGAAATCAGCCCCAGCATTTT. Its protein is CASSYGAGNQPQHF.

This chain uses TRBV9 with TRBJ1-5; D gene unclear. This CDR3 contains 16 residues. Trimming cost V 6 bases and J 2 bases, with 18 bases left between them. Germline V gives CDR1 SGDLS, CDR2 YYNGEE. The CDR3 loop reads CASMAVPAPRNQPQHF. CDR3 bases: TGTGCCAGCATGGCGGTTCCAGCCCCACGCAATCAGCCCCAGCATTTT.

The chain couples TRBV5-4 to TRBJ2-7; 9 nucleotides agree with TRBD1. Looked up from germline, CDR1 is SGHNT and CDR2 is YYREEE (reference sequence). The CDR3 loop spans 15 amino acids. The trim removed 2 bases at V and 5 bases at J, leaving 8 bases unmatched. CDR3 in amino acids: CASSLQGAGWNEQYF. In DNA, the CDR3 is TGTGCCAGCAGCTTACAGGGGGCAGGTTGGAACGAGCAGTACTTC.

This chain joins TRBV19 and TRBJ2-2, with 9 bases that match TRBD2. The CDR3 runs to 17 residues. Germline CDR1 LNHDA, CDR2 SQIVND (reference sequence). V dropped 4 bases and J dropped 1; count of bases not matched to a gene: 7. The DNA of the CDR3 is TGTGCCAGTAGTAACGGTCTAGCGGGGCAGAACACCGGGGAGCTGTTTTTT. Residues: CASSNGLAGQNTGELFF.

The CDR3 region is CASSLQGRGYGYTF. In DNA form, the CDR3 reads TGTGCCAGCAGTTTGCAGGGTAGGGGCTATGGCTACACCTTC. This rearrangement joins TRBV28 to TRBJ1-2, with a weak D call TRBD1 (5 bases). CDR3 length: 14 residues. Trimming cost V 3 bases and J 4 bases, with 12 bases left between them. From germline, CDR1 is MDHEN and CDR2 SYDVKM.

This chain uses TRBV9 with TRBJ2-1; 8 bases line up with TRBD2. V dropped 2 bases and J dropped 4; count of bases not matched to a gene: 5. There are 15 residues in the CDR3. Germline assignment: CDR1 SGDLS and CDR2 YYNGEE. CDR3 region: CASSVGAGDYNEQFF. The DNA of the CDR3 is TGTGCCAGCAGCGTGGGAGCGGGAGATTACAATGAGCAGTTCTTC.

V and J are TRBV6-6 and TRBJ2-4; 10 nucleotides align to TRBD1. V trimming: 6 bases; J trimming: 3 bases; junction bases outside the gene matches: 17. Germline CDR1 reads MNHNY; CDR2 reads SVGAGI (reference sequence). This CDR3 spans 19 amino acids. The CDR3 DNA follows: TGTGCCAGCAGCCGAGGGACCGGGACAGGGGATAGGATCAAAAACATTCAGTACTTC. It specifies CASSRGTGTGDRIKNIQYF.

The chain couples TRBV5-6 to TRBJ2-3, with D unclear. This CDR3 spans 12 amino acids. Germline V lookup: CDR1 SGHDT, CDR2 YYEEEE. V was pared by 2 bases and J by 5 bases, with 6 bases between. The CDR3 nucleotides read TGTGCCAGCAGCTTATCGAGAGATACGCAGTATTTT. Amino acid sequence: CASSLSRDTQYF.